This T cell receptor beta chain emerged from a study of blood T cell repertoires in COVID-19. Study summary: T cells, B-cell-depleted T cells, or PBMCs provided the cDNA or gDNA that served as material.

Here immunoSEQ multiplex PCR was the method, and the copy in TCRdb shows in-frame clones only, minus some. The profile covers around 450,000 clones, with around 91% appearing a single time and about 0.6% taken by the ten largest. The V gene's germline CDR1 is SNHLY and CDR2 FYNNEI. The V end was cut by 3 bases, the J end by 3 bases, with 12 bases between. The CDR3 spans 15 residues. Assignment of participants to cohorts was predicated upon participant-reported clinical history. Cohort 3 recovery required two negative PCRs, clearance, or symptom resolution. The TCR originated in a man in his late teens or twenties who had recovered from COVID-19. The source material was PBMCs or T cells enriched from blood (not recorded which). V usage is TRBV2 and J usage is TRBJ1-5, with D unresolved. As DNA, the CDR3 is TGTGCCAGCAGTGAGGGCAGGAACCTCAATCAGCCCCAGCATTTT. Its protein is CASSEGRNLNQPQHF.